Listed here are 21 T cell receptor gamma chains from one sample, sequenced in a study of γδ T cells in repeated Plasmodium falciparum infection. Flow sorting of PBMC yielded separate Vgamma9/Vdelta2+ and Vdelta2-negative gammadelta T cell populations for bulk repertoire analysis. TCRdb reapplied CATT to the multiplex PCR reads. The sample comprises roughly 24,000 gamma-chain clones, around 2.9% of which are singletons, and roughly a third rests with the top ten. The sequencing sample was made of gamma-delta T cells from blood. The receptors shown here come from a pool of human donors (malaria-infected and uninfected, not separated).

This clone was counted many times. A far larger clone is off by one base, so a read error is likely. Other DNA sequences in this specimen translate into the identical CDR3. This chain links TRGV9 with TRGJP. V gave up 3 bases and J gave up 5 bases; unmatched junction bases: 7. CDR1 is GITISATS, CDR2 ISYDGTV, per germline (reference sequence). This CDR3 has 17 residues. The CDR3 DNA reads as TGTGCCTTGTGGGAGTTCTTGAAAGAGTTGGGCAAAAAAATCAAGGTATTT. Protein product: CALWEFLKELGKKIKVF.

V usage is TRGV9 and J usage is TRGJ1 or TRGJ2. TCRdb offers no J gene call, so here the DNA was matched to germline to obtain one. With V trimmed by 0 bases and J by 4 bases, 6 bases remained unmatched. The CDR3 covers 14 residues. Germline V CDR1 and CDR2: GITISATS, ISYDGTV (reference sequence). CDR3 DNA sequence: TGTGCCTTGTGGGAGGTGTTGGTATATTATAAGAAACTCTTT. It yields the protein CALWEVLVYYKKLF.

This clone was counted many times. A read error likely explains this, since a far larger clone differs by one base. Other nucleotide sequences in the sample specify the same CDR3. V usage is TRGV2 and J usage is TRGJ1 or TRGJ2. Germline lookup yields CDR1 EGSNGY and CDR2 YDSYNSKV. The CDR3 spans 12 residues. The CDR3 DNA reads TGTGCCACCTGGGACGGTTATTATAAGAAGCTCTTT. Encoded protein: CATWDGYYKKLF.

This clone was observed a handful of times. For this DNA, TCRdb reports the protein of a much larger clone, which diverges at residue 14, most likely from a read error; the protein presented here is translated directly from the DNA. The chain couples TRGV9 to TRGJP. TCRdb leaves out the J gene; it was filled in here by matching the DNA to germline. The CDR3 loop spans 18 amino acids. Germline V gene lookup returns CDR1 GITISATS and CDR2 ISYDGTV (reference sequence). CDR3 region: CALWEVRTPRLGKIIKVF. CDR3 DNA: TGTGCCTTGTGGGAGGTAAGAACGCCCCGGTTGGGCAAAATAATCAAGGTATTT.

This clone is termed medium-sized. V usage is TRGV9 and J usage is TRGJ1 or TRGJ2. V shed 2 bases, J shed 6 bases, and the junction held 7 bases outside the gene matches. This CDR3 is built from 13 residues. Per germline, CDR1 GITISATS and CDR2 ISYDGTV (reference sequence). CDR3 region: CALWEGFAYKKLF. DNA of the CDR3: TGTGCCTTGTGGGAGGGCTTTGCTTATAAGAAACTCTTT.

This clone was recorded at least ten times. The protein in TCRdb stems from a much larger clone and differs at residue 14 from this DNA's translation, likely a read error; here the protein is translated from the DNA. The CDR3 here is CALWEPRTYTTGWSKIF. The CDR3 DNA reads TGTGCCTTGTGGGAGCCCCGAACTTATACCACTGGTTGGTCCAAGATATTT. The genes are TRGV9 and TRGJP1. TCRdb is silent on the J gene; assignment here came from matching the DNA to germline. The CDR3 has 17 residues. CDR1 and CDR2 from the germline V gene are GITISATS and ISYDGTV (reference sequence).

This clone was detected many times. J is TRGJ1 or TRGJ2 and V is TRGV3. The junction had 14 bases not matched to a gene; V was cut back by 0 bases and J by 9 bases. The CDR3 covers 15 residues. The germline V gene has CDR1 VTNTFY and CDR2 YDVSTARD (reference sequence). The CDR3 coding sequence is TGTGCCACCTGGGACAGGCCTCCCTTATGTGGTAAGAAACTCTTT. Encoded protein: CATWDRPPLCGKKLF.

This clone was seen many times. The chain employs TRGV9 and TRGJ1 or TRGJ2. CDR1 is GITISATS and CDR2 is ISYDGTV in the germline V gene (reference sequence). The CDR3 is 12 residues long. Trimming at V came to 12 bases and at J to 3 bases, leaving 11 bases not matched to a gene. The CDR3 bases are TGTGCCCCCCACCCATTTTATTATAAGAAACTCTTT. Residues: CAPHPFYYKKLF.

There are many counts of this clone. At one end the junction does not follow the germline gene, possibly because of a read error. V gene TRGV9 combines with J gene TRGJP. The J gene, absent from TCRdb, was called here by matching the DNA to germline. CDR3 size: 16 residues. CDR1 and CDR2 from the germline V gene are GITISATS and ISYDGTV (reference sequence). The CDR3, as DNA: TGTGCCTTGTGGGAGGAACAAGATTTGGGCAAAAAAATCAAGGTATTT. This encodes CALWEEQDLGKKIKVF.

This clone was picked up many times. The TCRdb protein, from a much larger clone, departs from this DNA's translation at residue 10, likely by read error; the protein shown derives from the DNA. V is TRGV2 and J is TRGJ1 or TRGJ2. Germline-derived CDR1 and CDR2 are EGSNGY and YDSYNSKV. The CDR3 totals 12 residues. Written as DNA, the CDR3 is TGTGCCACCTGGGACGGGCCTTATAAGAGACTCTTT. Amino acid sequence: CATWDGPYKRLF.

Remarks on this clone: This DNA's translation and the protein TCRdb lists, from a much larger clone, do not match at residue 2, likely due to a read error; the protein shown is translated from the DNA. The chain carries TRGV8 and TRGJP2. TCRdb carries no J gene annotation; the J gene was assigned here by matching the DNA with germline. The germline V gene encodes CDR1 VENAVY and CDR2 YDSYNSRV. The CDR3 is 17 residues long. Written as DNA, the CDR3 is TGTACCACCTGGGATTTTTCGGGTAGGAGTAGTGATTGGATCAAGACGTTT. It specifies CTTWDFSGRSSDWIKTF.

This clone has ten or more counts. The translation of this DNA and the TCRdb protein of a much larger clone differ at residue 3, probably owing to a read error; the protein shown here is translated from the DNA. CDR3 DNA sequence: TGTGCCGCCTGGGATAGGAAGCAGAAACTCTTT. It encodes CAAWDRKQKLF. V usage is TRGV8 and J usage is TRGJ1 or TRGJ2. The CDR3 length is 11 residues. Germline lookup yields CDR1 VENAVY and CDR2 YDSYNSRV.

Here the V gene is TRGV2, but the J gene went uncalled. The CDR3 contains 31 residues. Germline V gene sequence: CDR1 EGSNGY, CDR2 YDSYNSKV. For the CDR3, the DNA is TGTGCCACCTGGGACGGAATTGATTATAAGAAACTCTTGGCAGTGGAACAACACTTGTTGTCACAGGTAAGTATCGGAAGAATACAACATTTC. Translated, it gives CATWDGIDYKKLLAVEQHLLSQVSIGRIQHF.

About this clone itself: It is likely a read error: a sequence one base away is far more abundant. The limits of the CDR3 on the DNA are not certain, so only TCRdb's listed CDR3 is given. The V gene reported is TRGV5; the J gene is uncalled. 30 amino acids form the CDR3, both terminal residues included. Germline V CDR1 and CDR2: VINAFY, YDVSNSKD. The CDR3 reads CATWDSRVRNSLAVEQHLLSQVSIGRIQHF.

In its sample, this clone was seen many times. The V gene is TRGV9, the J gene TRGJP. There are 17 residues in the CDR3. V lost 4 bases to trimming and J lost 8 bases; unmatched junction nucleotides: 11. Germline V gives CDR1 GITISATS, CDR2 ISYDGTV (reference sequence). In DNA form, the CDR3 reads TGTGCCTTGTGGGACGCTTTGTCACAGTTGGGCAAAAAAATCAAGGTATTT. Translating gives CALWDALSQLGKKIKVF.

About this clone: The protein given by TCRdb reflects a much larger clone and differs at residue 14 from this DNA's translation, likely from a read error; the protein shown is the DNA's translation. The chain has TRGV9 and TRGJP. Since TCRdb gives no J gene, matching the DNA to germline was used here to assign it. This CDR3 has 18 residues. Germline V gene sequence: CDR1 GITISATS, CDR2 ISYDGTV (reference sequence). The CDR3: CALWESYGFTLGKRIKVF. In DNA, the CDR3 is TGTGCCTTGTGGGAGTCCTACGGCTTTACTTTGGGCAAAAGAATCAAGGTATTT.

This clone was detected many times. The mismatch at residue 3 between this DNA's translation and the TCRdb protein of a much larger clone likely reflects a read error; the protein shown is translated from the DNA. The chain uses TRGV4 and TRGJ1 or TRGJ2. The J gene, not given by TCRdb, was assigned here from a germline match of the nucleotide sequence. There are 14 residues in the CDR3. Germline V gene sequence: CDR1 EGSTGY, CDR2 YDSYTSSV. CDR3 DNA: TGTGCCATCTGGGATGGGGCGAATTATTATAAGAAACTCTTT. Amino acid sequence: CAIWDGANYYKKLF.

This clone has only a few counts. For this DNA, TCRdb reports the protein of a much larger clone, which diverges at residue 12, most likely from a read error; the protein presented here is translated directly from the DNA. The V gene call reads TRGV9; no J gene was called. Germline CDR1 GITISATS, CDR2 ISYDGTV (reference sequence). CDR3 length: 14 residues. The CDR3 sequence: CALWEATLYYKELF. Written as DNA, the CDR3 is TGTGCCTTGTGGGAGGCAACTCTTTATTATAAGGAACTCTTT.

This clone came up a few times. TCRdb assigns this DNA the protein of a much larger clone, which departs from its translation at residue 2; this likely reflects a read error, and the protein shown comes from translating the DNA. The chain recombines TRGV4 with TRGJ1 or TRGJ2. No J gene was available from TCRdb, and it was assigned here by a germline match of the DNA. CDR3 length equals 15 residues. Germline-derived CDR1 and CDR2 are EGSTGY and YDSYTSSV. The CDR3 DNA sequence: TGTACCACCTGGGATGGGCCTTTGAATTATTATAAGAAACTCTTT. Translated: CTTWDGPLNYYKKLF.

This clone has a count of ten or more. This DNA's translation differs at residue 4 from TCRdb's protein, which comes from a much larger clone; a read error is likely, and the protein shown is translated from the DNA. The chain employs TRGV9 and TRGJP. In the absence of a J gene in TCRdb, the DNA was matched to germline to assign it here. Germline V gene sequence: CDR1 GITISATS, CDR2 ISYDGTV (reference sequence). CDR3 length equals 17 residues. The CDR3 bases are TGTGCCTTGCGGGAGGTGCACGTGGAGTTGGGCAAAAAAATCAAGGTATTT. Protein product: CALREVHVELGKKIKVF.

Only a few counts were recorded for this clone. One base separates it from a far larger clone, so it is likely a read error. The DNA is left out, because the CDR3 cannot be placed on it with certainty; the CDR3 is given as TCRdb lists it. V gene TRGV9 was called; the J gene was not. Germline V gene data show CDR1 as GITISATS and CDR2 as ISYDGTV (reference sequence). The CDR3 comprises 33 residues, both ends counted. The CDR3: CALWEVLLIGIRNSLAVEQHWLSQVSIGRIQHF.